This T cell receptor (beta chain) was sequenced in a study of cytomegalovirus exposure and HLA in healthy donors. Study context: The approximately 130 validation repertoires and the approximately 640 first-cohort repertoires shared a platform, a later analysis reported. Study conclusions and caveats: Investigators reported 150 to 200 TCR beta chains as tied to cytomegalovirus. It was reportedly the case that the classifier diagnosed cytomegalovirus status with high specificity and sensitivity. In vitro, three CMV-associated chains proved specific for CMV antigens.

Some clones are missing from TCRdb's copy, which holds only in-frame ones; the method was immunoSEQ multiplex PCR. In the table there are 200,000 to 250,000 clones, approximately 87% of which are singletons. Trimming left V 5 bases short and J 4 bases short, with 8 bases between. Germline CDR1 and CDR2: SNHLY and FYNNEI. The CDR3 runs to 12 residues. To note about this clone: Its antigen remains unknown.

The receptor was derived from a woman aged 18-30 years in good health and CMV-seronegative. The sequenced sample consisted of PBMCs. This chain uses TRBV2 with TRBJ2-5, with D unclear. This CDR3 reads CASSPLGETQYF. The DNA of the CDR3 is TGTGCCAGCAGTCCCTTAGGAGAGACCCAGTACTTC.